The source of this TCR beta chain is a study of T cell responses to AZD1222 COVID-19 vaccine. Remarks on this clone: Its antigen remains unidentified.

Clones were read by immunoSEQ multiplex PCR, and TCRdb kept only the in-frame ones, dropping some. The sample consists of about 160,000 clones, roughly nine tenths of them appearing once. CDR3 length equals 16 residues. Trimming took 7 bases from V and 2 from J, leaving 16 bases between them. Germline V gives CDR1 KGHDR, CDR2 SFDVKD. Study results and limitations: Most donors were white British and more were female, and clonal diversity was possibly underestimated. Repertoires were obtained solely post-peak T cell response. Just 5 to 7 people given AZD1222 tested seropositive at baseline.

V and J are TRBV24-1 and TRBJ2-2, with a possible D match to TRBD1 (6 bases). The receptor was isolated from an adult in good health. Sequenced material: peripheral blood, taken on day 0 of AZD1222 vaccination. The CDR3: CATSTRQGSNTGELFF. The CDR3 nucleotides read TGTGCCACCAGCACTAGGCAGGGGTCCAACACCGGGGAGCTGTTTTTT.